This TCR beta chain was sequenced in a study of T cell responses to AZD1222 COVID-19 vaccine. Overall study results and limits: The sample set comprised mostly white British donors with more females, and clonal diversity was possibly underestimated. The CD4 TCRs associated with vaccination extended across spike and predominated at 160-218 and 743-854. The study sampled repertoires only after the peak T cell response. Nearly half of spike-specific TCRs reportedly go after variant regions that carry no mutations.

TCRdb keeps only in-frame clones here, not all; method: immunoSEQ multiplex PCR. This sample carries fewer than 120,000 clones, approximately 90% of them seen once, and the ten largest clones take about 16%. As regards this clone: The antigen is not known.

V was pared by 0 bases and J by 5 bases, with 13 bases between. The length of the CDR3 is 15 residues. From germline, CDR1 is SGHVS and CDR2 FNYEAQ. The input for sequencing was peripheral blood, taken 28 days after the second AZD1222 dose. The chain carries TRBV7-6 and TRBJ2-5, with D possibly called TRBD1 or TRBD2 (6 bases each). The TCR comes from an adult who received the AZD1222 COVID-19 vaccine. DNA of the CDR3: TGTGCCAGCAGCTTAGCGCTCGGGGGCGGGGAGACCCAGTACTTC. Its translation is CASSLALGGGETQYF.